This T cell receptor beta chain was sequenced in a study of T cell repertoires in cytomegalovirus infection. About the study: Public TCR beta signatures indicated both CMV infection and matching HLA type.

CDR3 length equals 12 residues. The germline V gene has CDR1 KGHDR and CDR2 SFDVKD. V dropped 12 bases and J dropped 4 bases, with 12 bases sitting between them. This clonotype has just a few counts. Its antigen is unknown. Findings and caveats of the study: HLA-C-restricted CMV-specific TCR beta clonotypes prevailed in the ex vivo response.

TCRdb re-analysed the reads in MiXCR, keeping a single row per CDR3 protein. Seen here are 150,000 to 180,000 distinct CDR3 sequences, around 22% observed once, and the top ten hold 9.5% to 13%. The sequence came from a human donor in good health (CMV status not recorded). Some clones in this sample may be carry-over from other donors' samples. The sample comprised PBMCs. The rearrangement links TRBV24-1 to TRBJ2-1, with D unresolved. CDR3 loop: CAAQQSYNEQFF. The CDR3 region has the DNA TGTGCCGCACAACAATCGTACAATGAGCAGTTCTTC.